The T cell receptor beta chain under discussion was sequenced for a study of monozygotic twins with inflammatory bowel disease. Notes on the study in general: Possibly because of limited power, concordant and discordant twins showed no difference in repertoire similarity. Nothing supported a single strong signal or clonotype that was associated with IBD.

There were approximately 4,000 ng of total RNA used for each TCR library. With roughly 17 and 9 cycles respectively, two nested PCRs were carried out on TCRalpha and TCRbeta cDNA. TCRdb re-called the 5' RACE reads and catalogs CDR3 proteins one per entry, DNA excluded. This sample's clone table lists approximately 160,000 distinct CDR3 sequences. This CDR3 region has 12 residues. Notes on this clonotype: As yet, its antigen is unknown.

The sample was blood. The J gene is TRBJ2-1, the V gene TRBV12-3 or TRBV12-4; TCRdb returns TRBD1, unconfirmable since there is no DNA. The TCR comes from a human donor with ulcerative colitis or Crohn's disease, or a healthy co-twin of an affected twin (not recorded which). Here the CDR3 reads CASSTGGDEQFF.